Each of the 15 T cell receptor beta chains below was sequenced from the same sample in a study of blood T cells in healthy people across ages. It was with a sample-barcoded 5' primer and a J-beta primer mix that a second PCR of roughly 6 to 11 cycles was run. TCRdb called the 5' RACE reads again in MiXCR, with one record for every CDR3 protein. This sample has around 970,000 distinct CDR3 sequences, with roughly half found just once. Specimen: blood. Receptors were obtained from a woman aged 55-69 years in good health.

The rearrangement uses TRBV7-2 and TRBJ2-1; 11 nucleotides align to TRBD2. The germline CDR1 and CDR2 sequences are SGHTA and FQGNSA. Trimming took 5 bases from V and 8 from J; bases not matched to a gene: 11. This CDR3 is 16 amino acids long. The CDR3 reads CASSRIAGGISDEQFF. CDR3 bases: TGTGCCAGCAGCCGAATAGCGGGAGGGATTTCCGATGAGCAGTTCTTC.

A remark on this clonotype: At one of its ends the junction is not consistent with the germline gene, which may arise from a read error. The chain has TRBV7-8 and TRBJ1-4; 9 nucleotides agree with TRBD1. CDR3 length equals 15 residues. Looked up from germline, CDR1 is SGHVS and CDR2 is FQNEAQ. The CDR3 protein is CASSAYRGPNEQLFF. The CDR3 DNA is TGTGCCAGCAGCGCCTACAGGGGGCCGAATGAACAACTGTTTTTT.

The chain has TRBV7-2 and TRBJ2-3, with 9 bases matching TRBD2. The ends lost 10 bases at V and 4 bases at J; junction bases unmatched: 12. The CDR3 length is 15 residues. The germline gives CDR1 SGHTA, CDR2 FQGNSA. As DNA, the CDR3 is TGTGCCACATCGGCGGGAGGGCCTTTGTCAGATACGCAGTATTTT. It yields the protein CATSAGGPLSDTQYF.

V usage is TRBV7-8 and J usage is TRBJ2-3, with 13 bases identical to TRBD2. In germline, CDR1 is SGHVS, CDR2 FQNEAQ. The V segment lost 1 base and the J segment 5 bases; nucleotides outside the gene matches: 6. The CDR3 extends over 17 amino acids. The CDR3 sequence: CASSLGLAGGSGDTQYF. The CDR3 coding sequence is TGTGCCAGCAGCTTAGGACTAGCGGGGGGTTCAGGAGATACGCAGTATTTT.

This clonotype turned up a few times. This chain joins TRBV28 and TRBJ2-5; 9 nucleotides line up with TRBD2. The CDR3 consists of 14 residues. The V gene end was trimmed by 7 bases and the J gene end by 6 bases; junction bases not matched to a gene: 9. Germline CDR1 and CDR2: MDHEN and SYDVKM. CDR3: CASIAGAETKTQYF. CDR3 sequence (DNA): TGTGCCAGCATAGCGGGAGCGGAGACGAAGACCCAGTACTTC. The variable domain in full, with the rest retrieved from reference TRBV28 and TRBJ2-5, is DVKVTQSSRYLVKRTGEKVFLECVQDMDHENMFWYRQDPGLGLRLIYFSYDVKMKEKGDIPEGYSVSREKKERFSLILESASTNQTSMYLCASIAGAETKTQYFGPGTRLLVL.

This clonotype was observed at least ten times. This chain links TRBV7-2 with TRBJ2-5; D is unclear. CDR3 length equals 13 residues. The germline gives CDR1 SGHTA, CDR2 FQGNSA. V was trimmed by 9 bases and J by 4 bases, leaving 15 bases between them. CDR3 nucleotides: TGTGCCAGGCCGACTGACATCGGAGAGACCCAGTACTTC. Translation gives CARPTDIGETQYF.

This chain uses TRBV5-6 with TRBJ2-7; D assignment may be TRBD1 or TRBD2 (6 bases each). This CDR3 is built from 17 residues. V was clipped by 2 bases and J by 3 bases, with 21 bases between them. CDR1 is SGHDT, CDR2 YYEEEE, per germline. The CDR3 DNA reads TGTGCCAGCAGCTTAAAAGGAGGGGGTTTACGGCGCTACGAGCAGTACTTC. It translates to CASSLKGGGLRRYEQYF. Full variable domain (outside the CDR3, taken from reference TRBV5-6 and TRBJ2-7): DAGVTQSPTHLIKTRGQQVTLRCSPKSGHDTVSWYQQALGQGPQFIFQYYEEEERQRGNFPDRFSGHQFPNYSSELNVNALLLGDSALYLCASSLKGGGLRRYEQYFGPGTRLTVT.

This clonotype was counted between two and nine times. The chain couples TRBV5-5 to TRBJ2-5, with TRBD1 identical over 10 bases. CDR3 length: 15 amino acids. Germline V gene lookup returns CDR1 SGHKS and CDR2 YYEKEE (reference sequence). V gave up 4 bases and J gave up 5 bases; unmatched junction bases: 8. CDR3 in amino acids: CASSLLGTGVETQYF. As DNA, the CDR3 is TGTGCCAGCAGCCTCCTTGGGACAGGGGTTGAGACCCAGTACTTC.

The chain carries TRBV12-3 or TRBV12-4 and TRBJ2-6; D unresolved. The CDR3 covers 10 residues. The germline V and J ends were trimmed by 2 bases and 10 bases, with 0 bases remaining between them. The CDR3, as DNA: TGTGCCAGCAGTTTAAACGTCCTGACTTTC. This codes for CASSLNVLTF.

This sequence joins TRBV30 and TRBJ1-2; 7 bases line up with TRBD1. The germline V gene has CDR1 GTSNPN and CDR2 SVGIG (reference sequence). CDR3 size: 12 residues. With V trimmed by 3 bases and J by 6 bases, 4 bases remained unmatched. CDR3 residues: CAWRLTGNGYTF. In DNA, the CDR3 is TGTGCCTGGAGATTGACAGGGAATGGCTACACCTTC. The full variable domain, completed using reference TRBV30 and TRBJ1-2, is SQTIHQWPATLVQPVGSPLSLECTVEGTSNPNLYWYRQAAGRGLQLLFYSVGIGQISSEVPQNLSASRPQDRQFILSSKKLLLSDSGFYLCAWRLTGNGYTFGSGTRLTVV.

The V call is TRBV7-2, the J call TRBJ1-2; TRBD1 matches at 7 bases. Germline CDR1 reads SGHTA; CDR2 reads FQGNSA. The CDR3 contains 15 residues. V lost 2 bases and J lost 4; bases outside the gene matches: 7. DNA for the CDR3: TGTGCCAGCAGCTTAAGTCAGGACAGGTCCTATGGCTACACCTTC. Encoded protein: CASSLSQDRSYGYTF. Drawing the rest from reference TRBV7-2 and TRBJ1-2, the complete variable domain is GAGVSQSPSNKVTEKGKDVELRCDPISGHTALYWYRQSLGQGLEFLIYFQGNSAPDKSGLPSDRFSAERTGGSVSTLTIQRTQQEDSAVYLCASSLSQDRSYGYTFGSGTRLTVV.

Regarding this clonotype: A read error may be the cause here, since a much bigger clone is one base away. The chain joins TRBV27 to TRBJ2-5; D possibly corresponds to TRBD2 (6 bases). CDR3 size: 15 residues. V lost 5 bases and J 11 bases, leaving 24 bases between the germline ends. Germline-derived CDR1 and CDR2 are MNHEY and SMNVEV (reference sequence). The CDR3 sequence is CASSPRERGGDEQYF. In DNA, the CDR3 is TGTGCCAGCAGTCCACGGGAGCGCGGTGGGGATGAGCAGTACTTC.

The CDR3 loop is CASSVYDEQYF. In DNA form, the CDR3 reads TGTGCCAGCAGCGTGTACGACGAGCAGTACTTC. J is TRBJ2-7 and V is TRBV6-1; D gene uncertain. Deletions cut 6 bases from V and 5 bases from J, with 8 bases between. CDR1 is MNHNS and CDR2 is SASEGT in the germline V gene. This CDR3 contains 11 residues.

Comments on this clonotype: At one of its ends the junction is not consistent with the germline gene, which may arise from a read error. This sequence joins TRBV7-9 and TRBJ1-4; no clear D gene. This CDR3 has 15 amino acids. Germline values: CDR1 SEHNR, CDR2 FQNEAQ (reference sequence). This CDR3 reads CASSLSTASGAGKFF. In nucleotides, the CDR3 is TGTGCCAGTAGCTTATCCACAGCTTCGGGCGCGGGAAAGTTTTTT.

V gene TRBV24-1 combines with J gene TRBJ2-3; D is perhaps TRBD1 (6 bases). V was clipped by 5 bases and J by 2 bases, with 16 bases between them. CDR3 length: 16 residues. Germline V gene lookup returns CDR1 KGHDR and CDR2 SFDVKD. The CDR3 bases are TGTGCCACCAGTGTTTCGAGGGACACTGACACAGATACGCAGTATTTT. Residues: CATSVSRDTDTDTQYF.